This T cell receptor beta chain was identified during a study of blood T cell repertoires in COVID-19. Study-level background: Samples taken during acute and convalescent COVID-19 were collected in the United States, Italy and Spain. T cells, B-cell-depleted T cells, or PBMCs supplied cDNA or gDNA.

Deletions cut 2 bases from V and 9 bases from J, with 5 bases between. This CDR3 has 11 residues. CDR1 is WNHNN, CDR2 SYGVQD, per germline (reference sequence). In the source study's methods: Counts of nucleated cells, estimated from reference gene primer amplification, were obtained. Sequencing used immunoSEQ multiplex PCR; TCRdb keeps in-frame clones, though not all of them. That table supplies the V and J calls and clone size; D and trimming were determined from the DNA. Seen here are tens of thousands of clones, 75% to 85% observed once, and the top ten hold 6.5% to 7.5%. Seattle enrolled patients during active infection and tracked them longitudinally. This clone appeared a single time.

The TCR was taken from a man aged 30-40 years with COVID-19, enrolled during active disease. The sample consisted of peripheral blood. The rearrangement joins TRBV10-1 to TRBJ2-1; tentative D call: TRBD1 (5 bases). The CDR3 region has the DNA TGCGCCAGCAGTGAGGGGGCTGAGCAGTTCTTC. This encodes CASSEGAEQFF.